This T cell receptor beta chain was found in a study of shared clonotypes between healthy human individuals. Overall study results and limits: Of the naive CD4 clonotypes, about 5% were shared across several donors. An expected dependence of interdonor clonotype sharing on sequencing depth was noted.

Regarding this clone: Antigen: not known.

CD45RO-negative CD8 cells positively selected for CCR7 made up the naive population, which excluded terminally differentiated effector memory CD45RA+ cells. All the donors were Caucasian adults who lived in Nashville, Tennessee. Over several immunoSEQ plates, each subset's genomic DNA was distributed in even portions. Data came from immunoSEQ multiplex PCR; TCRdb stores just in-frame clones and leaves some out. The sample has around 2.1 million clones, around 93% seen once. The specimen was naive CD8+ T cells from PBMCs. This clonotype was obtained from a man between 18 and 35 years old in good health. Some clones in this sample may be carry-over from other donors' samples.

CDR3 loop: CASVRGPGDTQYF. CDR3 in DNA: TGTGCCAGCGTCCGGGGTCCGGGAGATACGCAGTATTTT. The chain carries TRBV6-5 and TRBJ2-3, with D possibly being TRBD2 (5 bases). The germline CDR1 and CDR2 sequences are MNHEY and SVGAGI. The CDR3 loop spans 13 amino acids. Trimming shortened V by 8 bases and J by 5 bases, and 14 bases separated the two germline ends.